Sequencing of this T cell receptor (beta chain) was carried out in a study of control samples from healthy donors and cancer patients. TCRdb's copy holds only in-frame clones and misses some; the assay was immunoSEQ multiplex PCR. The data contain approximately 92,000 clones, approximately 93% of them singletons. Sequences were obtained from blood. The TCR was taken from a woman aged 30 to 39 in good health.

CDR3: CASSPTPGSNTEAFF. CDR3 DNA sequence: TGTGCCAGCAGCCCCACCCCAGGGTCGAACACTGAAGCTTTCTTT. The chain recombines TRBV7-8 with TRBJ1-1, with D maybe TRBD1 (5 bases). The length of the CDR3 is 15 residues. V gave up 5 bases and J gave up 1 base, with 14 bases separating them. Per the germline V gene, CDR1 is SGHVS and CDR2 is FQNEAQ.